The 30 T cell receptor beta chains presented below share a single source sample, sequenced in a study of blood T cell repertoires in COVID-19. Repertoires were generated with immunoSEQ multiplex PCR, while TCRdb's copy carries only in-frame clones and drops some. Altogether roughly 430,000 clones are present, 88% being singletons, with the ten largest covering approximately 2.1%. The sample comprised PBMCs or T cells enriched from blood (not recorded which). The receptor source for this set is a woman aged 35 to 49 with acute COVID-19.

The CDR3 nucleotides are TGTGCCAGCAGTGAGACAGGACTAGCGGGGGGGCTCTATGAGCAGTTCTTC. This encodes CASSETGLAGGLYEQFF. V usage is TRBV2 and J usage is TRBJ2-1, with 15 bases that match TRBD2. The germline gives CDR1 SNHLY, CDR2 FYNNEI. The CDR3 totals 17 residues. Germline trimming cut 3 bases from V and 8 bases from J; bases unmatched to any gene: 8. Full variable domain (rest looked up from reference TRBV2 and TRBJ2-1): EPEVTQTPSHQVTQMGQEVILRCVPISNHLYFYWYRQILGQKVEFLVSFYNNEISEKSEIFDDQFSVERPDGSNFTLKIRSTKLEDSAMYFCASSETGLAGGLYEQFFGPGTRLTVL.

In this sample, this clone turned up once. This chain joins TRBV19 and TRBJ1-2; TRBD1 agrees at 7 bases. The germline gives CDR1 LNHDA, CDR2 SQIVND (reference sequence). This CDR3 spans 15 amino acids. The V and J ends lost 7 bases and 2 bases, in that order; junction bases with no gene match: 10. DNA for the CDR3: TGTGCCAGTAAAGAGGCCGGGACAGTAAACTATGGCTACACCTTC. Residues: CASKEAGTVNYGYTF.

The gene calls are TRBV5-6 and TRBJ1-6; TRBD1 aligns across 10 bases. The trim removed 2 bases at V and 10 bases at J, leaving 6 bases unmatched. CDR3 length: 15 amino acids. CDR1 is SGHDT, CDR2 YYEEEE, per germline. CDR3 sequence: CASSFGTGVVSPLHF. The CDR3, as DNA: TGTGCCAGCAGCTTTGGGACAGGGGTGGTGTCACCCCTCCACTTT.

The chain recombines TRBV7-9 with TRBJ2-7; D possibly corresponds to TRBD2 (6 bases). V was clipped by 1 base and J by 4 bases, with 20 bases between them. CDR1 is SEHNR, CDR2 FQNEAQ, per germline (reference sequence). The CDR3 spans 17 residues. The CDR3 nucleotides read TGTGCCAGCAGCTTAGTTGTCCGGGGGTCCCTCTCATACGAGCAGTACTTC. This codes for CASSLVVRGSLSYEQYF.

J is TRBJ1-1 and V is TRBV5-1; D is ambiguous. Looked up from germline, CDR1 is SGHRS and CDR2 is YFSETQ. Trimming pared 1 base from V and 8 bases from J, leaving 12 bases between. This CDR3 is built from 13 residues. CDR3 sequence: CASSLSREREAFF. The CDR3 coding sequence is TGCGCCAGCAGCTTGAGTCGGGAGCGAGAAGCTTTCTTT. Variable domain in full (rest from reference TRBV5-1 and TRBJ1-1): KAGVTQTPRYLIKTRGQQVTLSCSPISGHRSVSWYQQTPGQGLQFLFEYFSETQRNKGNFPGRFSGRQFSNSRSEMNVSTLELGDSALYLCASSLSREREAFFGQGTRLTVV.

The chain combines TRBV2 with TRBJ2-1, with D unclear. The V end was cut by 8 bases, the J end by 0 bases, with 8 bases between. This CDR3 has 13 amino acids. Germline loops: CDR1 SNHLY, CDR2 FYNNEI. CDR3 coding DNA: TGTGCCAGCGCCGGGTTCTCCTACAATGAGCAGTTCTTC. Translation: CASAGFSYNEQFF.

This chain connects TRBV7-8 to TRBJ1-4; perhaps TRBD1 as D (5 bases). This CDR3 has 15 amino acids. Looked up from germline, CDR1 is SGHVS and CDR2 is FQNEAQ. V lost 1 base, J lost 6 bases, and 12 bases lay in between. The CDR3 nucleotides are TGTGCCAGCAGCTTAGAGGTCAGGGAGGATGAAAAACTGTTTTTT. Protein sequence: CASSLEVREDEKLFF.

This sequence joins TRBV7-8 and TRBJ1-5; D might be TRBD1 (6 bases). Germline V gives CDR1 SGHVS, CDR2 FQNEAQ. V dropped 1 base and J dropped 3 bases, with 13 bases sitting between them. The CDR3 length is 16 residues. This CDR3 is CASSLGPQGNNQPQHF. CDR3 nucleotides: TGTGCCAGCAGCTTAGGCCCACAGGGAAACAATCAGCCCCAGCATTTT.

This clone occurred once. The V gene is TRBV7-2, the J gene TRBJ2-3, with a possible D match to TRBD2 (6 bases). The germline V gene has CDR1 SGHTA and CDR2 FQGNSA. V lost 2 bases and J lost 7, with 16 bases in between. The CDR3 covers 15 residues. The CDR3 DNA follows: TGTGCCAGCAGCTTAAGCGGGCCCGCAGATAATACGCAGTATTTT. It yields the protein CASSLSGPADNTQYF.

The chain carries TRBV5-4 and TRBJ1-2, with a tentative D call TRBD1 (5 bases). The germline gives CDR1 SGHNT, CDR2 YYREEE (reference sequence). The CDR3 totals 15 residues. V lost 3 bases, J lost 8 bases, and 20 bases lay in between. The CDR3 DNA sequence: TGTGCCAGCAGCTACCAGAGAGGGACTCAGGGAGGCTACACCTTC. Translating it yields CASSYQRGTQGGYTF.

The V call is TRBV13, the J call TRBJ1-2, with a tentative D call TRBD1 (5 bases). The CDR3 length is 16 residues. V was trimmed by 5 bases and J by 0 bases, leaving 16 bases between them. Germline V gives CDR1 PRHDT, CDR2 FYEKMQ (reference sequence). Written as DNA, the CDR3 is TGTGCCAGCAGCCCCCGAACGGGGGTAGCTAACTATGGCTACACCTTC. Translated, it gives CASSPRTGVANYGYTF. Looking up the rest from reference TRBV13 and TRBJ1-2 gives the full variable domain: AAGVIQSPRHLIKEKRETATLKCYPIPRHDTVYWYQQGPGQDPQFLISFYEKMQSDKGSIPDRFSAQQFSDYHSELNMSSLELGDSALYFCASSPRTGVANYGYTFGSGTRLTVV.

The CDR3 here is CASAGHDEQYF. The DNA of the CDR3 is TGTGCCAGCGCAGGGCACGACGAGCAGTACTTC. The chain couples TRBV7-9 to TRBJ2-7; D is perhaps TRBD1 (5 bases). The V end lost 8 bases, the J end lost 5 bases, and 10 bases lay between the germline ends. From germline, CDR1 is SEHNR and CDR2 FQNEAQ (reference sequence). The CDR3 spans 11 residues.

The gene calls are TRBV15 and TRBJ2-2, with TRBD1 as a possible D gene (5 bases). Trimming stripped 6 bases from V and 3 bases from J, with 11 bases between. The CDR3 totals 14 residues. Looked up from germline, CDR1 is LNHNV and CDR2 is YYDKDF (reference sequence). CDR3 amino acids: CATRKGPYTGELFF. The CDR3 DNA reads TGTGCCACCAGAAAGGGGCCGTACACCGGGGAGCTGTTTTTT.

V is TRBV19 and J is TRBJ1-5, with 11 bases matching TRBD1. Germline CDR1 is LNHDA and CDR2 is SQIVND (reference sequence). The CDR3 contains 15 residues. The J segment lost 5 bases and the V segment lost 4 bases, leaving 4 bases of the junction unmatched. For the CDR3, the DNA is TGTGCCAGTAGTACGGGACAGGGGGGATATCAGCCCCAGCATTTT. It translates to CASSTGQGGYQPQHF.

The rearrangement uses TRBV5-1 and TRBJ1-4, with D possibly matching TRBD1 (5 bases). Trimming left V 2 bases short and J 6 bases short, with 14 bases between. CDR3 size: 15 residues. In germline, CDR1 is SGHRS, CDR2 YFSETQ. The chain's CDR3 is CASSFDGGGDEKLFF. CDR3 sequence (DNA): TGCGCCAGCAGCTTTGATGGGGGAGGGGATGAAAAACTGTTTTTT. The full variable domain, rest sourced from reference TRBV5-1 and TRBJ1-4, is KAGVTQTPRYLIKTRGQQVTLSCSPISGHRSVSWYQQTPGQGLQFLFEYFSETQRNKGNFPGRFSGRQFSNSRSEMNVSTLELGDSALYLCASSFDGGGDEKLFFGSGTQLSVL.

This chain connects TRBV18 to TRBJ1-6; possibly TRBD1 for D (6 bases). V was cut by 3 bases and J by 7 bases, with 16 bases left in between. The CDR3 runs to 16 residues. Germline assignment: CDR1 KGHSH and CDR2 LQKENI. CDR3 sequence reads: CASSPSGRGTNSPLHF. Here the CDR3 DNA reads TGTGCCAGCTCACCGAGCGGCAGGGGTACGAATTCACCCCTCCACTTT.

The chain joins TRBV7-8 to TRBJ2-5, with a possible D match to TRBD2 (6 bases). Germline assignment: CDR1 SGHVS and CDR2 FQNEAQ. CDR3 size: 14 residues. Between the trimmed V and J ends, which lost 2 bases and 4 bases, there was a span of 11 bases. The CDR3, as DNA: TGTGCCAGCAGCTTACTTTCCGGGAGAGAGACCCAGTACTTC. As protein: CASSLLSGRETQYF. Together with reference TRBV7-8 and TRBJ2-5, the CDR3 gives the full variable domain: GAGVSQSPRYKVAKRGQDVALRCDPISGHVSLFWYQQALGQGPEFLTYFQNEAQLDKSGLPSDRFFAERPEGSVSTLKIQRTQQEDSAVYLCASSLLSGRETQYFGPGTRLLVL.

CDR3 residues: CASREDRSKAFF. In nucleotides, the CDR3 is TGCGCCAGCAGGGAGGACAGGTCTAAAGCTTTCTTT. The V gene is TRBV10-2, the J gene TRBJ1-1; 7 bases match TRBD1. V lost 6 bases, J lost 9 bases, and 7 bases stayed unmatched. The CDR3 covers 12 residues. CDR1 and CDR2 from the germline V gene are WSHSY and SAAADI.

This clone came up a few times. This chain connects TRBV7-9 to TRBJ2-7; D not certain. The germline gives CDR1 SEHNR, CDR2 FQNEAQ (reference sequence). Between the trimmed V and J ends, which lost 3 bases and 4 bases, there was a span of 19 bases. CDR3 length: 16 amino acids. CDR3 bases: TGTGCCAGCAGCTTTTTATCGGCAGGTATCGCGTACGAGCAGTACTTC. Translation: CASSFLSAGIAYEQYF.

The genes are TRBV15 and TRBJ1-2; D not certain. With 7 bases removed from V and 0 bases from J, the gap between germline ends came to 9 bases. This CDR3 spans 13 amino acids. Per the germline V gene, CDR1 is LNHNV and CDR2 is YYDKDF (reference sequence). The CDR3 reads CATTGGANYGYTF. The DNA for the CDR3 is TGTGCCACCACAGGAGGAGCTAACTATGGCTACACCTTC. Filled out from reference TRBV15 and TRBJ1-2, the complete variable domain reads DAMVIQNPRYQVTQFGKPVTLSCSQTLNHNVMYWYQQKSSQAPKLLFHYYDKDFNNEADTPDNFQSRRPNTSFCFLDIRSPGLGDTAMYLCATTGGANYGYTFGSGTRLTVV.

V is TRBV19 and J is TRBJ1-5, with D unresolved. Germline V lookup: CDR1 LNHDA, CDR2 SQIVND (reference sequence). CDR3 length equals 16 residues. V gave up 5 bases and J gave up 7 bases, with 21 bases separating them. CDR3: CASSSQTLLSGQPQHF. The CDR3 DNA reads TGTGCCAGTAGTTCCCAGACACTTTTATCCGGCCAGCCCCAGCATTTT.

The chain combines TRBV7-9 with TRBJ2-3; 7 nucleotides match TRBD2. The trim removed 5 bases at V and 2 bases at J, leaving 13 bases unmatched. Germline CDR1 is SEHNR and CDR2 is FQNEAQ (reference sequence). This CDR3 has 17 amino acids. DNA of the CDR3: TGTGCCAGCAGCGCCTACTCCGGGCGGGGGTTCACAGATACGCAGTATTTT. Encoded protein: CASSAYSGRGFTDTQYF.

This chain links TRBV18 with TRBJ1-2; maybe TRBD1 (6 bases). The V gene's germline CDR1 is KGHSH and CDR2 LQKENI. V was shortened by 3 bases and J by 6 bases, with 11 bases between the two germline ends. The CDR3 consists of 13 residues. The CDR3 loop reads CASSPDGTNGYTF. The CDR3 nucleotides read TGTGCCAGCTCACCTGACGGGACAAATGGCTACACCTTC. Combining the CDR3 with reference TRBV18 and TRBJ1-2 gives the whole variable domain NAGVMQNPRHLVRRRGQEARLRCSPMKGHSHVYWYRQLPEEGLKFMVYLQKENIIDESGMPKERFSAEFPKEGPSILRIQQVVRGDSAAYFCASSPDGTNGYTFGSGTRLTVV.

This chain uses TRBV7-8 with TRBJ2-7, with a tentative D call TRBD2 (6 bases). Trimming pared 4 bases from V and 6 bases from J, leaving 10 bases between. From germline, CDR1 is SGHVS and CDR2 FQNEAQ. The CDR3 loop spans 12 amino acids. The CDR3 region is CASSSTSREQYF. CDR3 DNA: TGTGCCAGCAGCTCGACTAGTCGCGAGCAGTACTTC.

This rearrangement joins TRBV19 to TRBJ2-1; 7 nucleotides match TRBD2. This CDR3 has 13 amino acids. The junction had 3 bases not matched to a gene; V was cut back by 2 bases and J by 8 bases. Germline-derived CDR1 and CDR2 are LNHDA and SQIVND (reference sequence). As DNA, the CDR3 is TGTGCCAGTAGTATAAGGGAGGGCGATGAGCAGTTCTTC. Translated: CASSIREGDEQFF. Together with reference TRBV19 and TRBJ2-1, the CDR3 gives the full variable domain: DGGITQSPKYLFRKEGQNVTLSCEQNLNHDAMYWYRQDPGQGLRLIYYSQIVNDFQKGDIAEGYSVSREKKESFPLTVTSAQKNPTAFYLCASSIREGDEQFFGPGTRLTVL.

The CDR3 coding sequence is TGTGCCAGTAGATGGGGGACAGGAGTAGGCGAAAAACTGTTTTTT. This gives the protein CASRWGTGVGEKLFF. This chain joins TRBV19 and TRBJ1-4, with 8 nucleotides matching TRBD1. The V gene end was trimmed by 6 bases and the J gene end by 8 bases; junction bases not matched to a gene: 11. This CDR3 contains 15 residues. In germline, CDR1 is LNHDA, CDR2 SQIVND (reference sequence).

The chain is built from TRBV6-5 and TRBJ1-5; 7 nucleotides line up with TRBD1. Trimming took 10 bases from V and 6 from J; bases not matched to a gene: 12. The germline CDR1 and CDR2 sequences are MNHEY and SVGAGI. This CDR3 contains 14 residues. This CDR3 is CATLDRVLGQPQHF. The CDR3 DNA is TGTGCCACCTTAGACAGGGTCCTAGGTCAGCCCCAGCATTTT.

This chain links TRBV6-5 with TRBJ1-2, with 9 positions matching TRBD1. Trimming took 6 bases from V and 4 from J; bases not matched to a gene: 9. Germline values: CDR1 MNHEY, CDR2 SVGAGI. This CDR3 is 15 amino acids long. CDR3 amino acids: CASRLTGGVSYGYTF. Here the CDR3 DNA reads TGTGCCAGCAGGTTGACAGGGGGAGTTAGCTATGGCTACACCTTC.

V usage is TRBV7-9 and J usage is TRBJ1-1, with D tentatively TRBD1 (5 bases). Per the germline V gene, CDR1 is SEHNR and CDR2 is FQNEAQ (reference sequence). The CDR3 totals 13 residues. V shed 5 bases and J shed 11 bases, with 18 bases lying between them. In nucleotides, the CDR3 is TGTGCCAGCAGCCCACCGGGGGTTGGGGAGGCTTTCTTT. This codes for CASSPPGVGEAFF.

V usage is TRBV5-4 and J usage is TRBJ1-6, with 8 positions matching TRBD1. CDR3 length equals 14 residues. Germline V gene data show CDR1 as SGHNT and CDR2 as YYREEE (reference sequence). The V and J ends lost 1 base and 9 bases, in that order; junction bases with no gene match: 3. The CDR3 DNA reads TGTGCCAGCAGCTTGCAGGGGGCGGCTTCACCCCTCCACTTT. Protein: CASSLQGAASPLHF.